This T cell receptor (beta chain) was identified in a study of regulatory T cells in long-lasting Graves disease. At the level of the study: Positive TSH receptor antibodies alongside over 5 years of antithyroid drugs were what marked Graves' disease as persistent.

Arm-PCR of CDR3 regions and iRepertoire HTBI primers were the basis on which TCR beta libraries were built. TCRdb processed the multiplex PCR reads anew with MiXCR; each CDR3 protein has one entry. The data show 400,000 to 450,000 distinct CDR3 sequences, with 23% seen just once and roughly 26% held by the top ten. The CDR3 has 13 amino acids. V lost 4 bases and J 8 bases, leaving 14 bases between the germline ends. CDR1 LGHNT and CDR2 FRNRAP come from the germline V gene. Time point of the sample: persistent/refractory GD, antithyroid drugs over 5 years with positive TRAb. Scientists built the TCR library using RNA that was extracted from PBMCs. This clonotype was found many times. Its antigen is currently unknown. General observations from the study: Persistent disease was characterized by preferential usage of TRBV28, TRBJ1-2 and TRBJ2-5. Persistent Graves' patients showed a TCR diversity that was lower than that of newly diagnosed ones.

This material consisted of peripheral blood mononuclear cells (PBMCs), taken when the disease was refractory, from a patient treated with antithyroid drugs. J is TRBJ2-5 and V is TRBV12-5, with D perhaps matching TRBD1 (6 bases). The TCR originated in a female donor with Graves disease. The CDR3 region has the DNA TGTGCTAGTGGTTGGTCCACAGGGTTCACCCAGTACTTC. It specifies CASGWSTGFTQYF. Full variable domain (rest looked up from reference TRBV12-5 and TRBJ2-5): DARVTQTPRHKVTEMGQEVTMRCQPILGHNTVFWYRQTMMQGLELLAYFRNRAPLDDSGMPKDRFSAEMPDATLATLKIQPSEPRDSAVYFCASGWSTGFTQYFGPGTRLLVL.